The 4 T cell receptor beta chains in this list originate from one sample, sequenced in a study of technical replicates of blood from a few donors. Libraries were prepared by immunoSEQ multiplex PCR; TCRdb keeps only in-frame clonotypes and omits some of them. The table has tens of thousands of clones, roughly 94% seen once. Sequenced input: T cells isolated from PBMCs. The source is a human donor in good health.

CDR3 protein: CATQRASGIGVQYF. DNA for the CDR3: TGTGCCACCCAGCGGGCTAGCGGGATAGGGGTGCAGTACTTC. V gene TRBV5-4 combines with J gene TRBJ2-7, with 9 bases that match TRBD2. The CDR3 totals 14 residues. V trimming: 9 bases; J trimming: 9 bases; junction bases outside the gene matches: 16. Germline V lookup: CDR1 SGHNT, CDR2 YYREEE (reference sequence).

The rearrangement links TRBV5-6 to TRBJ1-2, with D maybe TRBD1 (6 bases). In germline, CDR1 is SGHDT, CDR2 YYEEEE. Trimming stripped 2 bases from V and 4 bases from J, with 12 bases between. The CDR3 consists of 14 residues. The CDR3 loop reads CASSFQGSGYGYTF. The CDR3 DNA reads TGTGCCAGCAGCTTCCAGGGGTCGGGCTATGGCTACACCTTC.

The chain has TRBV7-9 and TRBJ2-1; 10 bases line up with TRBD2. The germline CDR1 and CDR2 sequences are SEHNR and FQNEAQ (reference sequence). With 2 bases clipped from V and 8 bases from J, the junction kept 6 bases outside the gene matches. This CDR3 spans 15 amino acids. The DNA for the CDR3 is TGTGCCAGCAGCTTAAGCCTAGCGGGAGTAGATGAGCAGTTCTTC. Translation gives CASSLSLAGVDEQFF.

V usage is TRBV5-6 and J usage is TRBJ2-2; 7 bases match TRBD2. V was clipped by 0 bases and J by 8 bases; unmatched bases: 13. Germline assignment: CDR1 SGHDT and CDR2 YYEEEE. This CDR3 contains 17 residues. In nucleotides, the CDR3 is TGTGCCAGCAGCTTGGAGGGTAGCGGGTACAGACCGGGGGAGCTGTTTTTT. Residues: CASSLEGSGYRPGELFF.